A selection of T cell receptor beta chains follows, all from one sample in a study of shared clonotypes between healthy human individuals. Produced via immunoSEQ multiplex PCR; TCRdb's table is partial and in-frame only. The top ten hold 0.11% to 0.15% of the sample, which has 2,500,000 or so clones, around nine tenths seen once. The sequenced sample was naive CD4+ T cells sorted from blood. The origin of the receptors is a man younger than 35 in good health. Each CDR3 is given with its conserved first and last residue. The D gene is left open where the match is weak. Some rows have no size entry. The others give once, few or many, or a class for an expanded clone.

15 | TRBJ2-2 | - | TRBD1 | TRBV5-4 | CASSWGQSYTGELFF | TGTGCCAGCAGCTGGGGACAGTCGTACACCGGGGAGCTGTTTTTT
13 | TRBJ1-3 | - | - | TRBV30 | CAWSAPAGNTIYF | TGTGCCTGGAGCGCCCCAGCTGGAAACACCATATATTTT
11 | TRBJ2-5 | - | - | TRBV25-1 | CASSARETQYF | TGTGCCAGCAGTGCCAGGGAGACCCAGTACTTC
14 | TRBJ2-5 | - | - | TRBV7-2 | CASSMTGSQETQYF | TGTGCCAGCAGCATGACAGGCAGCCAAGAGACCCAGTACTTC
17 | TRBJ2-3 | - | TRBD2 | TRBV4-3 | CASSQGRLATFTDTQYF | TGCGCCAGCAGCCAAGGGAGACTAGCCACGTTCACAGATACGCAGTATTTT
15 | TRBJ2-1 | - | - | TRBV12-5 | CASGPRLRGGNEQFF | TGTGCTAGTGGGCCCCGGCTAAGGGGGGGCAATGAGCAGTTCTTC
16 | TRBJ2-5 | - | TRBD2 | TRBV11-3 | CASSSGTSGRMETQYF | TGTGCCAGCAGCTCGGGGACTAGCGGGAGGATGGAGACCCAGTACTTC
15 | TRBJ2-3 | - | - | TRBV6-5 | CASSYSGLVADTQYF | TGTGCCAGCAGTTACTCTGGGCTTGTGGCAGATACGCAGTATTTT
14 | TRBJ2-4 | - | TRBD2 | TRBV10-2 | CASSPSGGVIIQYF | TGCGCCAGCAGCCCTAGCGGGGGGGTTATCATTCAGTACTTC
14 | TRBJ2-3 | - | TRBD2 | TRBV9 | CASSDARGTDTQYF | TGTGCCAGCAGCGATGCGCGGGGGACAGATACGCAGTATTTT
13 | TRBJ1-2 | once | TRBD1 | TRBV6-5 | CASSQGASYGYTF | TGTGCCAGCAGCCAGGGGGCAAGCTATGGCTACACCTTC
14 | TRBJ2-7 | - | - | TRBV18 | CASSLGTATYEQYF | TGTGCCAGCTCACTCGGGACGGCGACCTACGAGCAGTACTTC
14 | TRBJ2-1 | - | - | TRBV7-2 | CASSREGSYNEQFF | TGTGCCAGCAGCAGAGAGGGCTCCTACAATGAGCAGTTCTTC
14 | TRBJ1-1 | - | - | TRBV5-1 | CASSPPLRGTEAFF | TGCGCCAGCAGCCCACCCCTTAGGGGCACTGAAGCTTTCTTT
14 | TRBJ1-3 | few | - | TRBV7-3 | CASSPDSSGNTIYF | TGTGCCAGCAGCCCGGACAGCTCTGGAAACACCATATATTTT
19 | TRBJ2-2 | - | TRBD2 | TRBV27 | CASSSSGLAGGRNTGELFF | TGTGCCAGCAGTTCCTCTGGACTAGCGGGGGGGCGAAACACCGGGGAGCTGTTTTTT
13 | TRBJ1-2 | - | - | TRBV28 | CASSRGPEYGYTF | TGTGCCAGCAGTCGGGGCCCGGAATATGGCTACACCTTC
14 | TRBJ2-7 | - | TRBD1 | TRBV6-6 | CASSPLGQDIEQYF | TGTGCCAGCAGTCCCCTGGGACAGGACATTGAGCAGTACTTC
16 | TRBJ2-5 | - | TRBD2 | TRBV10-3 | CAISPRLAGSQETQYF | TGTGCCATCAGTCCGCGACTAGCGGGTAGCCAAGAGACCCAGTACTTC
14 | TRBJ1-4 | - | - | TRBV6-6 | CASRRDLTNEKLFF | TGTGCCAGCAGACGGGACTTAACTAATGAAAAACTGTTTTTT
13 | TRBJ1-5 | few | TRBD1 | TRBV30 | CAWSGTGIQPQHF | TGTGCCTGGAGTGGGACAGGGATCCAGCCCCAGCATTTT
14 | TRBJ2-3 | once | TRBD2 | TRBV6-1 | CASKSSGARDTQYF | TGTGCCAGCAAGTCTAGCGGGGCTAGAGATACGCAGTATTTT
11 | TRBJ1-2 | - | - | TRBV5-6 | CASSSNQGYTF | TGTGCCAGCAGCTCTAATCAGGGCTACACCTTC
16 | TRBJ1-1 | - | - | TRBV28 | CASSLFPGGQNTEAFF | TGTGCCAGCAGTTTATTCCCGGGGGGGCAGAACACTGAAGCTTTCTTT